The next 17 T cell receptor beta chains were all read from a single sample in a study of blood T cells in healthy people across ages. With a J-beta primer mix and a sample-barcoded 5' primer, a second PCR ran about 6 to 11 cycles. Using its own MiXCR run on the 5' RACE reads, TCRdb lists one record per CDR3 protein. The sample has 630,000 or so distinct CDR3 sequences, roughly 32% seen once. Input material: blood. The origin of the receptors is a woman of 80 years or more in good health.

For the CDR3, the DNA is TGCAGTGCTAGTAGGCAGGCCCACGAGCAGTACTTC. Residues: CSASRQAHEQYF. V gene TRBV20-1 combines with J gene TRBJ2-7; D not resolved. The germline V gene encodes CDR1 DFQATT and CDR2 SNEGSKA (reference sequence). The CDR3 is 12 residues long. The V gene lost 3 bases and the J gene lost 5 bases, with 11 bases spanning the gap.

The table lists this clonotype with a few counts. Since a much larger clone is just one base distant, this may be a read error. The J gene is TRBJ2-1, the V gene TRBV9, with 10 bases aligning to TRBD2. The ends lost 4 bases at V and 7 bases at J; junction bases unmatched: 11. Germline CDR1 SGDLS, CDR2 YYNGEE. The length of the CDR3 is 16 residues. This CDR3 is CASSPSAGGVPNEQFF. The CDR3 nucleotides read TGTGCCAGCAGCCCTTCAGCGGGGGGGGTACCGAATGAGCAGTTCTTC.

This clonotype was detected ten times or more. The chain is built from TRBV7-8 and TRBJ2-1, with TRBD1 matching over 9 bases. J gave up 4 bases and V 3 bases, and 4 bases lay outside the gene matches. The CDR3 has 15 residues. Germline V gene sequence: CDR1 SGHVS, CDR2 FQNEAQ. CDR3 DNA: TGTGCCAGCAGCTTCCGGGACAGGGCATACAATGAGCAGTTCTTC. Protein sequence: CASSFRDRAYNEQFF.

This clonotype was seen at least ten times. This CDR3 reads CASSQDWLAGATQYF. CDR3 bases: TGTGCCAGCAGCCAAGATTGGCTAGCGGGGGCTACGCAGTATTTT. V is TRBV4-2 and J is TRBJ2-3; TRBD2 agrees at 10 bases. The CDR3 consists of 15 residues. Looked up from germline, CDR1 is LGHNA and CDR2 is YNFKEQ. Unmatched junction bases numbered 5, after V lost 0 bases and J lost 8 bases.

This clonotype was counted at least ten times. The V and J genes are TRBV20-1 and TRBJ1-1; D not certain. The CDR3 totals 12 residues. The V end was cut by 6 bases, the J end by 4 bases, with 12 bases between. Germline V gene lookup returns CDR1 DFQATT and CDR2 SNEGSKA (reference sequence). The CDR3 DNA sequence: TGCAGTGCCTCACCAGATCCCACTGAAGCTTTCTTT. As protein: CSASPDPTEAFF.

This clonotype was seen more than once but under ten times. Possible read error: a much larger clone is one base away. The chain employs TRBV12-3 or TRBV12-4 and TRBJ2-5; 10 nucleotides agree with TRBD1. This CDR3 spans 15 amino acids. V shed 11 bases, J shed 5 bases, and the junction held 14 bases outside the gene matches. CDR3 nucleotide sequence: TGTGCCGGCACTTCGGGACAGGGGTTATCGGAGACCCAGTACTTC. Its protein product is CAGTSGQGLSETQYF.

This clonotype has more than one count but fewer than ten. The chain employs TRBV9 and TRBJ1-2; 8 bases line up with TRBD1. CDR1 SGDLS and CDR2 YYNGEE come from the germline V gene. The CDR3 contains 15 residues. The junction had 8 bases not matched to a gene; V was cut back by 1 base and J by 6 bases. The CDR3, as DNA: TGTGCCAGCAGCGTATTTGACAGGGGAAGGGATGGCTACACCTTC. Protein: CASSVFDRGRDGYTF.

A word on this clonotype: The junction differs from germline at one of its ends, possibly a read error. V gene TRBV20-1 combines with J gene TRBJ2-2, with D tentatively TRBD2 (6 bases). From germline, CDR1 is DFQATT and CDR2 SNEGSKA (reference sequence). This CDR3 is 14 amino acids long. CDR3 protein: CSARSGGNTGERFF. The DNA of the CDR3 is TGCAGTGCTAGGTCCGGGGGAAACACCGGGGAGCGGTTTTTT.

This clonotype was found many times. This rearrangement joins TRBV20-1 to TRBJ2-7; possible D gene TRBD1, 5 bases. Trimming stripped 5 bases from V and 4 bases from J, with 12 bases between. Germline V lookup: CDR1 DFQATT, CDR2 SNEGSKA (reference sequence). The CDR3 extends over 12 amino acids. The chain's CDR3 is CSASRVTYEQYF. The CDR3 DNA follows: TGCAGTGCTTCCAGGGTTACTTACGAGCAGTACTTC.

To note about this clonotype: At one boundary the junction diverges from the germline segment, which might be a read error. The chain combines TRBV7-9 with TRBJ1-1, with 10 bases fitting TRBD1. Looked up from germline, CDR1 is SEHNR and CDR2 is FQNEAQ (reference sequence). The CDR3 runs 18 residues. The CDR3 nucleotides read TGTGCCAGCAGCTTAGGGGACAGGGGCCGCGGGGTGAAGACTGAAGCTTTCTTT. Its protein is CASSLGDRGRGVKTEAFF.

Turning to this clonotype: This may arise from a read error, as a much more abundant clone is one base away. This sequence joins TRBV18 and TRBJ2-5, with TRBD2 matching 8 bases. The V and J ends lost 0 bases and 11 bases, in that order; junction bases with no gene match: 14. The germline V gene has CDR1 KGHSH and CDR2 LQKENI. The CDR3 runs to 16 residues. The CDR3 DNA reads TGTGCCAGCTCACCACCACCTAGCGGGTTCTACAATGAGCAGTACTTC. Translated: CASSPPPSGFYNEQYF.

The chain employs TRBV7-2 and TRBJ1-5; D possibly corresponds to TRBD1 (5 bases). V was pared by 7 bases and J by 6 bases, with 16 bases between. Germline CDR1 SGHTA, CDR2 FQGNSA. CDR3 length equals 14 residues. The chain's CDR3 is CASTEGRVPQPQHF. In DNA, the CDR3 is TGTGCCAGCACCGAGGGGAGGGTCCCTCAGCCCCAGCATTTT. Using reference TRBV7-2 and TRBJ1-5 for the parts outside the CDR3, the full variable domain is GAGVSQSPSNKVTEKGKDVELRCDPISGHTALYWYRQSLGQGLEFLIYFQGNSAPDKSGLPSDRFSAERTGGSVSTLTIQRTQQEDSAVYLCASTEGRVPQPQHFGDGTRLSIL.

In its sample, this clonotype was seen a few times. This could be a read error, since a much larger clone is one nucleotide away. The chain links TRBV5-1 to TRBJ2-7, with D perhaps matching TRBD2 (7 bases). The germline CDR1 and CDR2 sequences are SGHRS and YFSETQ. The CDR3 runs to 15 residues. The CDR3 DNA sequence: TGCGCCGGCAGCTTGGATGGAGGGGGGGGCATCGAGCAGTACTTC. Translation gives CAGSLDGGGGIEQYF.

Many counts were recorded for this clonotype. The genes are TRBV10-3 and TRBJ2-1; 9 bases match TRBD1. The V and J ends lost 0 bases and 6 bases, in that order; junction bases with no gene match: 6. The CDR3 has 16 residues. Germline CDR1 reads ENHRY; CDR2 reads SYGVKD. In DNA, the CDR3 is TGTGCCATCAGTGAGTCAAGGGGGACAGGGAGCAATGAGCAGTTCTTC. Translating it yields CAISESRGTGSNEQFF.

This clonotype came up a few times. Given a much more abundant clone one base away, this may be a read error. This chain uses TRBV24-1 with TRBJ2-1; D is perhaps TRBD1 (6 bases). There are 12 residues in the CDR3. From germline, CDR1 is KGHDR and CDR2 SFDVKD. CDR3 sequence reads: CAARGSLGEQFF. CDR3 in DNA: TGTGCCGCCAGGGGCTCCCTTGGTGAGCAGTTCTTC.

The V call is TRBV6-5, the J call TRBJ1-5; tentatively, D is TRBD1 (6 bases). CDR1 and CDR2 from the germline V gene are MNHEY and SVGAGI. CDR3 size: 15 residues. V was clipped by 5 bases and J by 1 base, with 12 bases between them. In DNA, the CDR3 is TGTGCCAGCAGTAGAGGGGGTAGAAGCAATCAGCCCCAGCATTTT. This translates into CASSRGGRSNQPQHF.

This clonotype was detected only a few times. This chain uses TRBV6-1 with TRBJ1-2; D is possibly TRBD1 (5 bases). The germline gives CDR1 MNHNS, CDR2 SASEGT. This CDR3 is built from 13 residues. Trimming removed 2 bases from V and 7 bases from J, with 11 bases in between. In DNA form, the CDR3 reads TGTGCCAGCAGTGAACAGGGCTTGGGTGGCTACACCTTC. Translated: CASSEQGLGGYTF.